The clone carrying this TCR beta chain was counted ten times or more. What it recognizes is unknown. From the 5' RACE reads, TCRdb called clonotypes with MiXCR, one entry per CDR3 protein. This sample has about 160,000 distinct CDR3 sequences, with around 19% found just once. CDR3 size: 15 residues. J lost 11 bases, V lost 0 bases, and 9 bases had no gene match. Germline V CDR1 and CDR2: SGHRS, YFSETQ. The sample is drawn from a study of CD8 T cells in ankylosing spondylitis. General study findings and limits: Relatively scarce in peripheral blood, disease-linked clones were CD8+. Clones linked to disease were reported to show significant enrichment in matched ankylosing spondylitis synovial fluid.

Sample: blood, either unsorted or a sorted T cell fraction (not recorded which). This TCR came from a male donor with ankylosing spondylitis or in good health (not recorded which). The rearrangement links TRBV5-1 to TRBJ1-1, with TRBD1 matching 11 bases. In DNA, the CDR3 is TGCGCCAGCAGCTTGGATGGACAGGGGGCCGCCCGGGCTTTCTTT. Translating it yields CASSLDGQGAARAFF.